This T cell receptor (beta chain) was identified in a study of blood T cell repertoires in COVID-19. Study-wide context: Material from acute and convalescent COVID-19 was sourced from the United States, Italy and Spain. Sources were T cells, B-cell-depleted T cells, or PBMCs; the material itself was cDNA or gDNA.

Study processing details: Estimation of nucleated cell counts was performed using reference gene primer amplification. Measured with immunoSEQ multiplex PCR; TCRdb has only the in-frame clones, and not every one. Clone size and the V and J calls come from that table; the DNA yielded D and trimming. The table lists nearly 45,000 clones, roughly four fifths of them singletons, with 35% to 50% in the top ten. The CDR3 totals 14 residues. Germline CDR1 reads SNHLY; CDR2 reads FYNNEI. V was pared by 6 bases and J by 7 bases, with 6 bases of the junction left unmatched. The source material was peripheral blood. The chain links TRBV2 to TRBJ1-6; 7 bases fit TRBD1. This TCR derives from a human donor in a cohort sampled during active COVID-19. The CDR3, as DNA: TGTGCCAGCAGCGACAGGGTTTCCAATTCACCCCTCCACTTT. Its translation: CASSDRVSNSPLHF. Full variable domain (missing parts from reference TRBV2 and TRBJ1-6): EPEVTQTPSHQVTQMGQEVILRCVPISNHLYFYWYRQILGQKVEFLVSFYNNEISEKSEIFDDQFSVERPDGSNFTLKIRSTKLEDSAMYFCASSDRVSNSPLHFGNGTRLTVT.